This T cell receptor (beta chain) appears in the sequencing data of a study of blood T cell repertoires in COVID-19. About the study: Some COVID-19 samples were acute and others convalescent; all came from the United States, Italy and Spain.

This CDR3 is built from 15 residues. Germline assignment: CDR1 SNHLY and CDR2 FYNNEI. V lost 7 bases, J lost 5 bases, and 9 bases stayed unmatched. TCRdb's table, derived via immunoSEQ multiplex PCR, lists solely in-frame clones and lacks some. The sample has about 220,000 clones, 60% to 85% seen once. Material: peripheral blood. The chain is built from TRBV2 and TRBJ2-5; TRBD1 agrees at 11 bases. This receptor was obtained from a woman aged 70-85 years with acute or convalescent COVID-19. CDR3 amino acids: CASTRRTGGIETQYF. The CDR3 DNA follows: TGTGCCAGCACGCGAAGGACAGGGGGCATTGAGACCCAGTACTTC.